The clone carrying this TCR beta chain was detected only a few times. What it binds is unknown. Making TCR beta cDNA involved around 500 ng total RNA and a constant-region primer. Researchers made the TCR beta libraries by running three nested multiplex PCR rounds with slightly modified ARM-PCR. Amplification in the first two PCR rounds was performed using TRBV1-TRBV30 forward primers and a C-beta reverse primer for around 11 cycles each. Using its own MiXCR run on the multiplex PCR reads, TCRdb lists one record per CDR3 protein. This sample has some 190,000 distinct CDR3 sequences, with just under 85% found just once. The CDR3 has 15 residues. V was trimmed by 7 bases and J by 2 bases, leaving 12 bases between them. The source material, about 18-31 mg of unsorted bulk tissue, was used to co-extract RNA and DNA. Chronic HBV infection was present, with no prior treatment. The data were obtained in a study of tumor-infiltrating lymphocytes in primary liver carcinoma. Study-wide findings and caveats: Just around 7-25% of top clones spanned all five tumor regions. Tumor samples exhibited a significantly greater top-250-clone fraction than blood samples (p = 0.039).

This chain uses TRBV12-3 or TRBV12-4 with TRBJ2-6; D is possibly TRBD1 or TRBD2 (6 bases each). The clonotype originates from a man between 35 and 55 years old with primary liver carcinoma and hepatitis B virus infection. The material sequenced was tumor tissue from primary liver carcinoma. CDR3 in DNA: TGTGCCAGCACTCCCGGGGGCGCTGGGGCCAACGTCCTGACTTTC. This codes for CASTPGGAGANVLTF.